This entry lists 15 T cell receptor beta chains sequenced from one sample in a study of tumor-infiltrating lymphocytes in oesophageal squamous cell carcinoma. TCRdb independently ran MiXCR on the PCR reads; one entry per CDR3 protein. The top ten hold approximately 40% of the sample, which has 15,000 to 20,000 distinct CDR3 sequences, approximately 46% seen once. The sequenced sample was blood. The receptors were sampled from a female donor with esophageal squamous cell carcinoma.

Concerning this clonotype itself: One junction end disagrees with the germline gene, perhaps due to a read error. The rearrangement uses TRBV7-8 and TRBJ2-3, with D hard to call. Germline-derived CDR1 and CDR2 are SGHVS and FQNEAQ. The length of the CDR3 is 13 residues. The CDR3 sequence is CASSLDRTDTQSF. The CDR3 region has the DNA TGTGCCAGCAGCTTGGACCGCACAGATACGCAGTCTTTT.

The chain joins TRBV4-2 to TRBJ2-6; the D gene is possibly TRBD2 (5 bases). CDR1 is LGHNA and CDR2 is YNFKEQ in the germline V gene. The CDR3 consists of 16 residues. Trimming cost V 0 bases and J 0 bases, with 6 bases left between them. The chain's CDR3 is CASSQERGSGANVLTF. The CDR3 nucleotides are TGTGCCAGCAGCCAAGAACGGGGCTCTGGGGCCAACGTCCTGACTTTC.

This clonotype came up many times. The CDR3 spells CASSLTGSNQPQHF. The CDR3 DNA reads TGCGCCAGCAGCTTGACAGGGAGCAATCAGCCCCAGCATTTT. This chain connects TRBV5-1 to TRBJ1-5; tentatively, D is TRBD1 (6 bases). Trimming cost V 1 base and J 1 base, with 6 bases left between them. Germline values: CDR1 SGHRS, CDR2 YFSETQ. CDR3 length: 14 amino acids.

The V and J genes are TRBV5-3 and TRBJ1-2; 7 bases fit TRBD1. TRBV5-3 is an ORF; its function is uncertain. This CDR3 contains 11 residues. Trimming cost V 8 bases and J 10 bases; bases outside gene matches: 8. The CDR3 bases are TGTGCCAGCAGCAAGGGACAGATCTACACCTTC. Amino acid sequence: CASSKGQIYTF.

This clonotype was seen a handful of times. One end of the junction varies from germline; a read error may be responsible. CDR3 bases: TGTGCTAGCAGCTTATCCCATAGCAACGAGCAGTTCTTC. As protein: CASSLSHSNEQFF. The V call is TRBV7-6, the J call TRBJ2-1; D is unresolved. This CDR3 contains 13 residues. Germline CDR1 is SGHVS and CDR2 is FNYEAQ.

On this clonotype itself: One base away lies a much larger clone, so this may be a sequencing read error. The J gene is TRBJ2-7, the V gene TRBV6-2 or TRBV6-3; TRBD1 matches at 9 bases. V was pared by 3 bases and J by 7 bases, with 16 bases of the junction left unmatched. The V gene's germline CDR1 is MNHEY and CDR2 SVGEGT. The CDR3 is made up of 17 amino acids. The CDR3 loop reads CASSYNRDRVPLNEQYF. CDR3 DNA sequence: TGTGCCAGCAGTTATAACCGGGACAGGGTTCCTCTGAATGAGCAGTACTTC.

For this clonotype: The DNA is omitted, as the CDR3 cannot be located on it reliably, and the CDR3 follows TCRdb's listing. The genes are TRBV7-3 and TRBJ2-6; the tabulated D call, TRBD2, remains unverified against the DNA. The CDR3 spans 16 residues, counting both ends. Germline loops: CDR1 SGHTA, CDR2 FQGTGA. CDR3 region: CASSLTAGILRAVLRF.

This clonotype has ten or more counts. This CDR3 is CASAGARTEKPGSEQYF. The CDR3 bases are TGTGCCAGCGCTGGAGCCCGGACAGAAAAACCTGGGAGCGAGCAGTACTTC. This rearrangement joins TRBV7-9 to TRBJ2-7, with a tentative D call TRBD1 (6 bases). V lost 8 bases to trimming and J lost 6 bases, with 29 bases between them. CDR3 length equals 17 residues. Germline V gene sequence: CDR1 SEHNR, CDR2 FQNEAQ (reference sequence).

This clonotype was found many times. The chain has TRBV6-2 or TRBV6-3 and TRBJ1-5; D may be TRBD1 (6 bases). Germline lookup yields CDR1 MNHEY and CDR2 SVGEGT. The V gene lost 3 bases and the J gene lost 9 bases, with 15 bases spanning the gap. This CDR3 region has 14 residues. CDR3 sequence: CASSYGGRTLPQHF. The CDR3 bases are TGTGCCAGCAGTTATGGGGGGCGCACCCTGCCCCAGCATTTT.

This clonotype was picked up many times. The V and J genes are TRBV12-3 or TRBV12-4 and TRBJ2-3, with D tentatively TRBD2 (6 bases). The CDR3 is made up of 14 amino acids. Trimming pared 3 bases from V and 0 bases from J, leaving 7 bases between. The CDR3 DNA sequence: TGTGCCAGCAGTTTCGGGGGAAGCACAGATACGCAGTATTTT. Encoded protein: CASSFGGSTDTQYF.

The chain combines TRBV19 with TRBJ1-4; the match to TRBD1 covers 8 bases. CDR1 LNHDA and CDR2 SQIVND come from the germline V gene (reference sequence). The J segment lost 1 base and the V segment lost 7 bases, leaving 2 bases of the junction unmatched. CDR3 length equals 14 residues. The CDR3 loop reads CASNTGGTNEKLFF. DNA of the CDR3: TGTGCCAGTAACACAGGGGGAACTAATGAAAAACTGTTTTTT.

V and J are TRBV12-3 or TRBV12-4 and TRBJ2-4; D perhaps matches TRBD1 (7 bases). This CDR3 spans 14 amino acids. Trimming cost V 3 bases and J 15 bases, with 21 bases left between them. CDR3 residues: CASSLQGGTGELYF. DNA of the CDR3: TGTGCCAGCAGTTTGCAGGGGGGCACCGGGGAGCTGTACTTC.

The genes are TRBV6-6 and TRBJ2-3; D is possibly TRBD1 (5 bases). Near its end, the DNA agrees better with TRBJ2-7, so the J call may be wrong. Germline V gene data show CDR1 as MNHNY and CDR2 as SVGAGI (reference sequence). The length of the CDR3 is 11 residues. CDR3 region: CASSTQGEQYF. The CDR3 DNA reads as TGTGCCAGCAGTACCCAGGGTGAGCAGTACTTC.

This clonotype appeared many times. CDR3 loop: CASSWGGSQIEQFF. CDR3 DNA: TGTGCCAGCAGCTGGGGAGGGTCGCAGATTGAGCAGTTCTTC. The rearrangement uses TRBV11-2 and TRBJ2-1, with TRBD2 matching over 7 bases. Losses at the gene ends were 4 bases for V and 9 bases for J; bases not matched to a gene: 9. The germline V gene encodes CDR1 SGHAT and CDR2 FQNNGV. The CDR3 consists of 14 residues. The whole variable domain, remainder taken from reference TRBV11-2 and TRBJ2-1, is EAGVAQSPRYKIIEKRQSVAFWCNPISGHATLYWYQQILGQGPKLLIQFQNNGVVDDSQLPKDRFSAERLKGVDSTLKIQPAKLEDSAVYLCASSWGGSQIEQFFGPGTRLTVL.

This chain joins TRBV30 and TRBJ1-3; possible D gene TRBD1, 5 bases. Trimming cost V 2 bases and J 0 bases, with 8 bases left between them. There are 14 residues in the CDR3. Germline lookup yields CDR1 GTSNPN and CDR2 SVGIG (reference sequence). CDR3 amino acids: CAWSRGGSGNTIYF. The DNA of the CDR3 is TGTGCCTGGAGTCGCGGGGGCTCTGGAAACACCATATATTTT.